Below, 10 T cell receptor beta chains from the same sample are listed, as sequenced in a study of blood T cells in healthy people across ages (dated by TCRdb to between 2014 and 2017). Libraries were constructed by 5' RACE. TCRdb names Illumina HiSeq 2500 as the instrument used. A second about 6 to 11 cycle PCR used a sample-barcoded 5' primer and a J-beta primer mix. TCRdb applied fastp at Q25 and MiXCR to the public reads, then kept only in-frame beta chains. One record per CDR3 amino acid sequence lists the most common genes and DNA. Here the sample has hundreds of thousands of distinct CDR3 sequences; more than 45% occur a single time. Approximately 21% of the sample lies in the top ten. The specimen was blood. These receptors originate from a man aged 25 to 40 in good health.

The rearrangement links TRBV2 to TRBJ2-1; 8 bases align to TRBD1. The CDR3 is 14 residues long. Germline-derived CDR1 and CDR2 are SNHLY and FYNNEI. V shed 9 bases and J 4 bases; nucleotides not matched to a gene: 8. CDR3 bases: TGTGCCAGTTACGGACAGGGAGAGTACAATGAGCAGTTCTTC. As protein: CASYGQGEYNEQFF.

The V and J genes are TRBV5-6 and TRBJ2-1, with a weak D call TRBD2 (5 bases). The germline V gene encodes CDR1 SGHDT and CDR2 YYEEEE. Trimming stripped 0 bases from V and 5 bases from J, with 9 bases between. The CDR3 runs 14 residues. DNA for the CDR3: TGTGCCAGCAGCTTGGGTGGGAGACACAATGAGCAGTTCTTC. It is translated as CASSLGGRHNEQFF.

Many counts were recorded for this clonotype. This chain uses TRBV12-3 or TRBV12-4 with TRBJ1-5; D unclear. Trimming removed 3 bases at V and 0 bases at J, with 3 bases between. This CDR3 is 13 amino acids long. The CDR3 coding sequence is TGTGCCAGCAGTTTGAATAGCAATCAGCCCCAGCATTTT. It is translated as CASSLNSNQPQHF.

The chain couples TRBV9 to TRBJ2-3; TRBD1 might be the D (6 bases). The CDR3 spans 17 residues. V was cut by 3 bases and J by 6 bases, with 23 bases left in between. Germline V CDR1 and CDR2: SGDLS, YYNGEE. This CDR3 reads CASSDTETGPLGDTQYF. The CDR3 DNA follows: TGTGCCAGCAGCGACACGGAGACAGGACCCCTCGGGGATACGCAGTATTTT.

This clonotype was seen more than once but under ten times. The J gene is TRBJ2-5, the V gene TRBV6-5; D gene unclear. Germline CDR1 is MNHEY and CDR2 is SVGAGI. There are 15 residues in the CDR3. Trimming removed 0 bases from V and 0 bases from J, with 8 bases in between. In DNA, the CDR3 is TGTGCCAGCAGTTACTCGAAAGCCAACCAAGAGACCCAGTACTTC. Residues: CASSYSKANQETQYF.

CDR3 sequence (DNA): TGTGCCAGCAGCTTAGCGCACTCGGAGACCCAGTACTTC. This sequence encodes CASSLAHSETQYF. The V call is TRBV11-1, the J call TRBJ2-5; no firm D call. V was shortened by 0 bases and J by 5 bases, with 7 bases between the two germline ends. Germline loops: CDR1 SGHAT, CDR2 FQDESV (reference sequence). The CDR3 runs 13 residues.

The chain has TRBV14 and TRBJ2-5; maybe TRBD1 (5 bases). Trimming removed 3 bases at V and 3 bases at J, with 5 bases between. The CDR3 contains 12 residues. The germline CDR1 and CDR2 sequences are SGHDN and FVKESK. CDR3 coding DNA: TGTGCCAGCAGCCAGGACAAAGAGACCCAGTACTTC. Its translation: CASSQDKETQYF.

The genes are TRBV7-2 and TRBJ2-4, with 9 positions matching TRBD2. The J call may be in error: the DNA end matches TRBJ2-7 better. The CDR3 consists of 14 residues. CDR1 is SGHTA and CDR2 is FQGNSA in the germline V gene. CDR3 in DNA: TGTGCCAGCGGGGTAGCGGGAGCGGCTGGCGAGCAGTACTTC. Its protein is CASGVAGAAGEQYF.

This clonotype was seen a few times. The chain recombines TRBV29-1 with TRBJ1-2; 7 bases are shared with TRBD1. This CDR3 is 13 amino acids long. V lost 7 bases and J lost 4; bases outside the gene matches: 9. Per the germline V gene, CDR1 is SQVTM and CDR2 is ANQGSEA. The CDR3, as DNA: TGCAGCGCCAACAGGGGTCTAGGCTATGGCTACACCTTC. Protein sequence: CSANRGLGYGYTF. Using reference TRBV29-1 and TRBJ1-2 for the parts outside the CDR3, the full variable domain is SAVISQKPSRDICQRGTSLTIQCQVDSQVTMMFWYRQQPGQSLTLIATANQGSEATYESGFVIDKFPISRPNLTFSTLTVSNMSPEDSSIYLCSANRGLGYGYTFGSGTRLTVV.

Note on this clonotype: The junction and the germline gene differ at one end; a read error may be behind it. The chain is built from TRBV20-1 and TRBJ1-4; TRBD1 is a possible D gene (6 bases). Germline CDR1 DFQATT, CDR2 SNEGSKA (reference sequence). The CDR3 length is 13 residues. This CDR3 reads CSATTGFNEELFF. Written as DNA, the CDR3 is TGCAGTGCTACTACAGGGTTTAATGAAGAACTGTTTTTT.